The present TCR beta chain was sequenced within a study of shared clonotypes between healthy human individuals. All participating donors were Caucasian adults from Nashville, Tennessee. Repertoires were generated with immunoSEQ multiplex PCR, while TCRdb's copy carries only in-frame clones and drops some. The data show roughly 2.4 million clones, 90% to 96% seen once. Germline CDR1 is KGHSH and CDR2 is LQKENI. This CDR3 is built from 15 residues. With 1 base clipped from V and 3 bases from J, the junction kept 2 bases outside the gene matches. The chain couples TRBV18 to TRBJ2-1, with 8 positions matching TRBD2. The source material was naive CD4+ T cells sorted from blood. Specified subset: CD45RA+ positively selected. The receptor comes from a young man in good health. The CDR3 nucleotides are TGTGCCAGCTCACCACTTAGCGGGGACTACAATGAGCAGTTCTTC. Encoded protein: CASSPLSGDYNEQFF. Together with reference TRBV18 and TRBJ2-1, the CDR3 gives the full variable domain: NAGVMQNPRHLVRRRGQEARLRCSPMKGHSHVYWYRQLPEEGLKFMVYLQKENIIDESGMPKERFSAEFPKEGPSILRIQQVVRGDSAAYFCASSPLSGDYNEQFFGPGTRLTVL.